This passage covers 28 T cell receptor beta chains from one sample sequenced in a study of cytomegalovirus exposure and HLA in healthy donors. The PCR ran on 60 Vbeta and 13 Jbeta primers. The protocol was immunoSEQ multiplex PCR, while the TCRdb copy is restricted to in-frame clones and leaves out a portion. The repertoire table contains about 41,000 clones. Specimen: PBMCs. The receptors shown here come from a man aged 25-45 years in good health and CMV-seronegative.

This chain joins TRBV2 and TRBJ1-6; D may be TRBD1 (5 bases). Germline V gene lookup returns CDR1 SNHLY and CDR2 FYNNEI. V was pared by 3 bases and J by 0 bases, with 6 bases between. The CDR3 totals 15 residues. CDR3 protein: CASSEQGSYNSPLHF. In nucleotides, the CDR3 is TGTGCCAGCAGTGAGCAGGGCTCCTATAATTCACCCCTCCACTTT.

The V call is TRBV10-3, the J call TRBJ2-3; D might be TRBD2 (6 bases). CDR1 is ENHRY and CDR2 is SYGVKD in the germline V gene. The V and J ends lost 3 bases and 5 bases respectively, with 15 bases between them. CDR3 size: 15 residues. The CDR3 loop reads CAISDGPPSVDTQYF. Here the CDR3 DNA reads TGTGCCATCAGTGACGGGCCGCCTAGCGTAGATACGCAGTATTTT.

The V call is TRBV25-1, the J call TRBJ1-1; D call uncertain. Trimming cost V 4 bases and J 11 bases, with 17 bases left between them. CDR1 and CDR2 from the germline V gene are MGHDK and SYGVNS. This CDR3 contains 13 residues. The CDR3 loop reads CASSGIQVQRAFF. The CDR3 bases are TGTGCCAGCAGTGGCATCCAGGTACAGCGGGCTTTCTTT.

This chain uses TRBV4-2 with TRBJ2-1; 7 nucleotides line up with TRBD2. J gave up 7 bases and V 2 bases, and 8 bases lay outside the gene matches. CDR3 length: 15 amino acids. The germline CDR1 and CDR2 sequences are LGHNA and YNFKEQ. The CDR3 here is CASSQSGGSGNEQFF. DNA for the CDR3: TGTGCCAGCAGCCAAAGCGGCGGGAGTGGGAATGAGCAGTTCTTC.

V is TRBV5-1 and J is TRBJ1-5; D is ambiguous. This CDR3 contains 14 residues. Trimming removed 5 bases from V and 3 bases from J, with 12 bases in between. Germline values: CDR1 SGHRS, CDR2 YFSETQ. The CDR3 is CASRLEVDNQPQHF. CDR3 DNA sequence: TGCGCCAGCAGATTAGAAGTCGACAATCAGCCCCAGCATTTT. Full variable domain (rest looked up from reference TRBV5-1 and TRBJ1-5): KAGVTQTPRYLIKTRGQQVTLSCSPISGHRSVSWYQQTPGQGLQFLFEYFSETQRNKGNFPGRFSGRQFSNSRSEMNVSTLELGDSALYLCASRLEVDNQPQHFGDGTRLSIL.

The gene calls are TRBV2 and TRBJ2-3; 8 bases line up with TRBD2. With V trimmed by 9 bases and J by 7 bases, 12 bases remained unmatched. The CDR3 extends over 14 amino acids. From germline, CDR1 is SNHLY and CDR2 FYNNEI. The CDR3 loop reads CARGTRGGANTQYF. The CDR3, as DNA: TGTGCCAGGGGGACTAGGGGGGGGGCCAATACGCAGTATTTT. The full variable domain, its missing parts supplied by reference TRBV2 and TRBJ2-3, is EPEVTQTPSHQVTQMGQEVILRCVPISNHLYFYWYRQILGQKVEFLVSFYNNEISEKSEIFDDQFSVERPDGSNFTLKIRSTKLEDSAMYFCARGTRGGANTQYFGPGTRLTVL.

The V gene is TRBV6-1, the J gene TRBJ1-2; D possibly corresponds to TRBD1 (6 bases). The V end was cut by 2 bases, the J end by 4 bases, with 14 bases between. Germline lookup yields CDR1 MNHNS and CDR2 SASEGT. The CDR3 runs 15 residues. CDR3: CASSESAGVAYGYTF. The DNA of the CDR3 is TGTGCCAGCAGTGAATCGGCAGGGGTGGCCTATGGCTACACCTTC.

The genes are TRBV7-2 and TRBJ1-1; D is undetermined. The CDR3 is 11 residues long. Germline-derived CDR1 and CDR2 are SGHTA and FQGNSA. Trimming cost V 4 bases and J 5 bases, with 5 bases left between them. The CDR3, as DNA: TGTGCCAGCAGCTGGCGGACTGAAGCTTTCTTT. This codes for CASSWRTEAFF.

V gene TRBV9 combines with J gene TRBJ1-1; the match to TRBD1 covers 7 bases. The CDR3 has 14 residues. Germline assignment: CDR1 SGDLS and CDR2 YYNGEE. J was trimmed by 0 bases and V by 3 bases; bases with no gene match: 2. This chain's CDR3 is CASSGQGVNTEAFF. The CDR3 nucleotides are TGTGCCAGCAGCGGACAGGGAGTGAACACTGAAGCTTTCTTT.

This rearrangement joins TRBV19 to TRBJ1-6; weak D call: TRBD1 (5 bases). Germline-derived CDR1 and CDR2 are LNHDA and SQIVND (reference sequence). The CDR3 consists of 15 residues. V was cut by 6 bases and J by 1 base, with 10 bases left in between. CDR3 in DNA: TGTGCCAGTAGCAGGGAAACATCCTATAATTCACCCCTCCACTTT. This gives the protein CASSRETSYNSPLHF. Full variable domain (outside the CDR3, taken from reference TRBV19 and TRBJ1-6): DGGITQSPKYLFRKEGQNVTLSCEQNLNHDAMYWYRQDPGQGLRLIYYSQIVNDFQKGDIAEGYSVSREKKESFPLTVTSAQKNPTAFYLCASSRETSYNSPLHFGNGTRLTVT.

The CDR3, as DNA: TGTGCCAGCAGTGTCGAAGCTTTGTATGGCTACACCTTC. Its translation is CASSVEALYGYTF. The rearrangement links TRBV6-1 to TRBJ1-2; D is undetermined. Germline CDR1 and CDR2: MNHNS and SASEGT. The CDR3 runs 13 residues. V was clipped by 4 bases and J by 5 bases, with 11 bases between them.

This chain uses TRBV9 with TRBJ2-2; possible D gene TRBD1, 6 bases. Trimming pared 3 bases from V and 1 base from J, leaving 13 bases between. Germline V gene sequence: CDR1 SGDLS, CDR2 YYNGEE. The CDR3 has 16 amino acids. The CDR3 DNA reads as TGTGCCAGCAGCGACCGACAGGCGGGGAACACCGGGGAGCTGTTTTTT. This encodes CASSDRQAGNTGELFF.

This chain joins TRBV19 and TRBJ1-5; 7 nucleotides align to TRBD1. CDR1 and CDR2 (germline): LNHDA, SQIVND (reference sequence). Trimming took 5 bases from V and 0 from J; bases not matched to a gene: 13. This CDR3 comprises 18 residues. The CDR3 loop reads CASSPYTGTDYSNQPQHF. CDR3 coding DNA: TGTGCCAGTAGTCCCTACACCGGGACAGATTATAGCAATCAGCCCCAGCATTTT.

This chain joins TRBV11-2 and TRBJ1-2; D remains ambiguous. The germline gives CDR1 SGHAT, CDR2 FQNNGV. The CDR3 extends over 13 amino acids. The V end lost 3 bases, the J end lost 4 bases, and 9 bases lay between the germline ends. This CDR3 is CASSLEDIYGYTF. CDR3 nucleotide sequence: TGTGCCAGCAGCTTGGAGGATATCTATGGCTACACCTTC.

Frequency places this clone as medium-sized. The V and J genes are TRBV10-3 and TRBJ2-7, with 14 bases aligning to TRBD2. The CDR3 runs to 17 residues. Germline-derived CDR1 and CDR2 are ENHRY and SYGVKD. The junction had 10 bases not matched to a gene; V was cut back by 2 bases and J by 7 bases. Here the CDR3 DNA reads TGTGCCATCAGTGAGACACGACTAGCGGGGGGGCGAGGGGAGCAGTACTTC. Amino acids: CAISETRLAGGRGEQYF.

This rearrangement joins TRBV6-1 to TRBJ2-3, with 9 bases identical to TRBD2. This CDR3 is 14 amino acids long. The germline V gene has CDR1 MNHNS and CDR2 SASEGT. The ends lost 7 bases at V and 6 bases at J; junction bases unmatched: 8. The CDR3: CASIRMRGGDTQYF. The CDR3 DNA sequence: TGTGCCAGCATCAGAATGCGGGGGGGGGATACGCAGTATTTT.

The gene calls are TRBV18 and TRBJ1-1, with TRBD1 matching 9 bases. V dropped 4 bases and J dropped 0; count of bases not matched to a gene: 9. There are 17 residues in the CDR3. Germline V lookup: CDR1 KGHSH, CDR2 LQKENI. This chain's CDR3 is CASSLMTGGGMNTEAFF. The CDR3 region has the DNA TGTGCCAGCTCACTAATGACAGGGGGGGGTATGAACACTGAAGCTTTCTTT.

The chain joins TRBV28 to TRBJ1-1, with D perhaps matching TRBD1 (6 bases). The CDR3 sequence is 13 residues long. Trimming took off 3 bases at V and 6 bases at J, with 11 bases between the two ends. CDR1 is MDHEN, CDR2 SYDVKM, per germline. The CDR3 DNA sequence: TGTGCCAGCAGTTTCCCTAACAGGGCTGAAGCTTTCTTT. It codes for CASSFPNRAEAFF.

The genes are TRBV28 and TRBJ2-7; 8 bases fit TRBD1. The CDR3 loop spans 15 amino acids. The germline gives CDR1 MDHEN, CDR2 SYDVKM. V lost 4 bases and J lost 5; bases outside the gene matches: 10. CDR3 residues: CASSSRRDRYHEQYF. The CDR3 coding sequence is TGTGCCAGCAGTTCCCGTAGGGACAGGTACCACGAGCAGTACTTC.

V and J are TRBV6-6 and TRBJ1-5; 7 nucleotides align to TRBD1. The CDR3 totals 15 residues. With 0 bases clipped from V and 4 bases from J, the junction kept 3 bases outside the gene matches. Germline V gene sequence: CDR1 MNHNY, CDR2 SVGAGI (reference sequence). This chain's CDR3 is CASSYSTGPNQPQHF. CDR3 DNA: TGTGCCAGCAGTTACTCGACAGGGCCTAATCAGCCCCAGCATTTT.

J is TRBJ1-1 and V is TRBV6-1; tentatively, D is TRBD1 (5 bases). This CDR3 has 15 residues. V lost 2 bases and J 5 bases, leaving 15 bases between the germline ends. Germline CDR1 reads MNHNS; CDR2 reads SASEGT. CDR3 amino acids: CASSELYWGGTEAFF. The CDR3 DNA follows: TGTGCCAGCAGTGAACTATATTGGGGGGGGACTGAAGCTTTCTTT.

The J gene is TRBJ2-3, the V gene TRBV9; 11 bases are shared with TRBD2. Germline trimming cut 1 base from V and 2 bases from J; bases unmatched to any gene: 3. This CDR3 is built from 16 residues. Per the germline V gene, CDR1 is SGDLS and CDR2 is YYNGEE. DNA of the CDR3: TGTGCCAGCAGCGTATTAGCGGGGGGGACCACAGATACGCAGTATTTT. Its protein is CASSVLAGGTTDTQYF.

The J gene is TRBJ1-2, the V gene TRBV6-1; 7 nucleotides align to TRBD1. CDR3 length: 15 amino acids. V shed 8 bases, J shed 4 bases, and the junction held 13 bases outside the gene matches. Germline V gene sequence: CDR1 MNHNS, CDR2 SASEGT. The CDR3 sequence: CASAKSRDSVYGYTF. As DNA, the CDR3 is TGTGCCAGCGCGAAATCCCGGGACAGTGTCTATGGCTACACCTTC.

Worth noting for this clone: At one boundary the junction diverges from the germline segment, which might be a read error. The chain carries TRBV27 and TRBJ2-1; 8 nucleotides line up with TRBD1. Germline V CDR1 and CDR2: MNHEY, SMNVEV (reference sequence). This CDR3 contains 14 residues. The CDR3 DNA reads TGTGCCACCAGTACCAGGGGGCGAGTCGATGAGCAGTTCTTC. Its translation is CATSTRGRVDEQFF.

The V gene is TRBV10-3, the J gene TRBJ1-2; D is undetermined. V lost 5 bases, J lost 6 bases, and 10 bases lay in between. Germline-derived CDR1 and CDR2 are ENHRY and SYGVKD. The CDR3 runs to 12 residues. CDR3 DNA: TGTGCCATCAGTAATACGAGGGATGGCTACACCTTC. Amino acid sequence: CAISNTRDGYTF.

V usage is TRBV7-2 and J usage is TRBJ2-1; TRBD2 might be the D (7 bases). This CDR3 spans 12 amino acids. Trimming pared 5 bases from V and 9 bases from J, leaving 11 bases between. The germline V gene encodes CDR1 SGHTA and CDR2 FQGNSA. For the CDR3, the DNA is TGTGCCAGCAGCCTAGGGGGGGGTGAGCAGTTCTTC. Protein sequence: CASSLGGGEQFF.

The chain joins TRBV2 to TRBJ2-7; D may be TRBD2 (5 bases). CDR1 SNHLY and CDR2 FYNNEI come from the germline V gene. The V end was cut by 0 bases, the J end by 2 bases, with 14 bases between. The CDR3 is made up of 16 amino acids. CDR3: CASSEAATGNPYEQYF. Here the CDR3 DNA reads TGTGCCAGCAGTGAAGCGGCCACCGGGAACCCCTACGAGCAGTACTTC. Full variable domain (outside the CDR3, taken from reference TRBV2 and TRBJ2-7): EPEVTQTPSHQVTQMGQEVILRCVPISNHLYFYWYRQILGQKVEFLVSFYNNEISEKSEIFDDQFSVERPDGSNFTLKIRSTKLEDSAMYFCASSEAATGNPYEQYFGPGTRLTVT.

The chain is built from TRBV4-2 and TRBJ2-5, with D tentatively TRBD2 (5 bases). The better agreement between TRBJ2-7 and the DNA end casts doubt on the J call. The length of the CDR3 is 14 residues. The V gene's germline CDR1 is LGHNA and CDR2 YNFKEQ. CDR3: CASSQKGLSYEQYF. The CDR3 coding sequence is TGTGCCAGCAGCCAAAAAGGACTCTCCTACGAGCAGTACTTC.